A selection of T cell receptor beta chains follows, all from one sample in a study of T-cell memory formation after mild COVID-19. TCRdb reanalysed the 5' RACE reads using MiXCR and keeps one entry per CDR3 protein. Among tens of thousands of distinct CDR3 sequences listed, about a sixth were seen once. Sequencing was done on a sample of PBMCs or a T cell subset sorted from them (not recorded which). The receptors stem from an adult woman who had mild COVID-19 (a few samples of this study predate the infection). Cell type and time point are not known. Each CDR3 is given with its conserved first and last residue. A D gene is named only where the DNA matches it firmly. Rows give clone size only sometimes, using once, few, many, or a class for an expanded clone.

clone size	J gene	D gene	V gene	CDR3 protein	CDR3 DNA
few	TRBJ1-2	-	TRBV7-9	CASSITLDPIYGYTF	TGTGCCAGCAGCATTACCCTCGACCCAATCTATGGCTACACCTTC
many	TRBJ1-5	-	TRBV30	CAWSVESQPQHF	TGTGCCTGGAGTGTAGAGTCCCAGCCCCAGCATTTT
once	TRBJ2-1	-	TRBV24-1	CATSQGTTYNEQFF	TGTGCCACCAGTCAAGGGACAACTTACAATGAGCAGTTCTTC
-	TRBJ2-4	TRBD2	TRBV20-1	CSAPFSGGLPYIQYF	TGCAGTGCCCCGTTTAGCGGGGGCCTGCCGTACATTCAGTACTTC
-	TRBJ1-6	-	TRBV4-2	CASSPGNDQELLSPLHF	TGTGCCAGCAGCCCAGGGAACGATCAGGAACTCCTTTCACCCCTCCACTTT
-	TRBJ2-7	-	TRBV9	CASSVGRGHNEQYF	TGTGCCAGCAGCGTAGGGAGGGGGCACAACGAGCAGTACTTC
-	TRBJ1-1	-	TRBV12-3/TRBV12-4	CASSQAMNTEAFF	TGTGCCAGCAGCCAGGCTATGAACACTGAAGCTTTCTTT
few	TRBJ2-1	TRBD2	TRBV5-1	CASSPRLAGGLSYNEQFF	TGCGCCAGCAGCCCAAGACTAGCGGGGGGCCTTTCCTACAATGAGCAGTTCTTC
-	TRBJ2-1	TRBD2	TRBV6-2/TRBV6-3	CASSSLGGRKHEQFF	TGTGCCAGCAGCTCCCTGGGAGGGCGAAAGCATGAGCAGTTCTTC
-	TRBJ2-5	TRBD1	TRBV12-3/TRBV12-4	CASSPQDRRPLETQYF	TGTGCCAGCAGTCCCCAGGACAGGCGTCCCCTAGAGACCCAGTACTTC
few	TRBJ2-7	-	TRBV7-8	CASSLEGQIVGYEQYF	TGTGCCAGCAGCTTAGAAGGACAGATTGTCGGCTACGAGCAGTACTTC
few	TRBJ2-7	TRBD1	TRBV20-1	CSATTIRQGSPYEQYF	TGCAGTGCGACAACCATTCGACAGGGGTCTCCCTACGAGCAGTACTTC
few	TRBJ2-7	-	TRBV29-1	CSVGEGTYEQYF	TGCAGCGTTGGTGAAGGAACCTACGAGCAGTACTTC
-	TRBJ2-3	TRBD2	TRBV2	CASSFSGSPGTDTQYF	TGTGCCAGCAGTTTTAGCGGGAGTCCCGGCACAGATACGCAGTATTTT
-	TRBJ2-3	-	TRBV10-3	CAISESSRSTDTQYF	TGTGCCATCAGTGAGTCAAGTCGAAGCACAGATACGCAGTATTTT
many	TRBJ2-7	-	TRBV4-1	CASSQVTGSYEQYF	TGCGCCAGCAGCCAAGTCACAGGGTCCTACGAGCAGTACTTC
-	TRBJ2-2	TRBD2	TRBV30	CASIYFQGLAGVNTGELFF	TGTGCCTCGATTTACTTCCAGGGGCTAGCGGGTGTTAACACCGGGGAGCTGTTTTTT
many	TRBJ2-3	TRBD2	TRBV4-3	CASSQDYAVERGRSSTDTQYF	TGCGCCAGCAGCCAAGACTACGCGGTGGAGCGGGGCCGATCTAGCACAGATACGCAGTATTTT
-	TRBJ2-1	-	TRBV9	CASSARLYDNEQFF	TGTGCCAGCAGCGCCCGTCTTTATGACAATGAGCAGTTCTTC
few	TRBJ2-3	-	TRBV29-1	CSVVGQSTTDTQYF	TGCAGCGTAGTAGGACAGTCAACCACAGATACGCAGTATTTT
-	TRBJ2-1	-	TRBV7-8	CASSLGSGLNEQFF	TGTGCCAGCAGCTTAGGTAGCGGCCTCAATGAGCAGTTCTTC
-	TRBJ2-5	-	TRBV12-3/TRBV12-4	CASSLYDSQETQYF	TGTGCCAGCAGTTTATACGACAGCCAAGAGACCCAGTACTTC
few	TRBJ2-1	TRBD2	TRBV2	CASSGTSGSGNEQFF	TGTGCCAGCAGTGGAACTAGCGGGAGTGGTAATGAGCAGTTCTTC